These 8 T cell receptor beta chains share one sample of origin, sequenced in a study of blood T cells in healthy people across ages. The second PCR ran roughly 7 to 12 cycles with a sample-barcoded 5' primer and J-beta primers. TCRdb called the 5' RACE reads again in MiXCR, with one record for every CDR3 protein. The repertoire holds about 730,000 distinct CDR3 sequences, with about 40% as singletons. The sample was blood. The receptors shown here come from an older woman in good health.

In its sample, this clonotype was seen a few times. V usage is TRBV6-6 and J usage is TRBJ1-2; D perhaps matches TRBD1 (5 bases). The CDR3 sequence is 11 residues long. Looked up from germline, CDR1 is MNHNY and CDR2 is SVGAGI (reference sequence). V lost 8 bases and J lost 2, with 6 bases in between. The CDR3 reads CASRGNYGYTF. CDR3 coding DNA: TGTGCCAGCCGGGGCAACTATGGCTACACCTTC.

This chain connects TRBV11-1 to TRBJ2-5, with 14 nucleotides matching TRBD2. With V trimmed by 5 bases and J by 3 bases, 2 bases remained unmatched. The CDR3 runs to 15 residues. CDR1 and CDR2 (germline): SGHAT, FQDESV (reference sequence). Here the CDR3 reads CASSQGLAGEETQYF. The CDR3 nucleotides read TGTGCCAGCAGCCAGGGACTAGCGGGGGAAGAGACCCAGTACTTC.

This clonotype was found once. At one end, the junction sequence differs from germline, possibly due to a read error. The chain carries TRBV20-1 and TRBJ2-5, with D unresolved. CDR1 DFQATT and CDR2 SNEGSKA come from the germline V gene (reference sequence). This CDR3 is 14 amino acids long. As DNA, the CDR3 is TGCGGTGCTAGAGATGAAGGGATCTCAGAGACCCAGTACTTC. Its protein product is CGARDEGISETQYF.

This clonotype was counted only a few times. The CDR3 reads CASSETRDRTLHF. The CDR3 DNA reads TGTGCCAGCAGTGAAACGAGGGATCGCACCCTCCACTTT. V gene TRBV2 combines with J gene TRBJ1-6, with no clear D. Trimming left V 2 bases short and J 14 bases short, with 13 bases between. The CDR3 loop spans 13 amino acids. Germline V gene data show CDR1 as SNHLY and CDR2 as FYNNEI.

V and J are TRBV11-3 and TRBJ2-1; D possibly corresponds to TRBD2 (6 bases). Trimming removed 4 bases at V and 0 bases at J, with 16 bases between. The CDR3 has 17 residues. Germline CDR1 is SGHNT and CDR2 is YENEEA. CDR3 nucleotide sequence: TGTGCCAGCAGCTCCCTCGGGCGGGGAGGCTCCTACAATGAGCAGTTCTTC. Amino acid sequence: CASSSLGRGGSYNEQFF.

The rearrangement uses TRBV20-1 and TRBJ1-1, with D possibly matching TRBD1 (5 bases). The length of the CDR3 is 16 residues. Germline CDR1 and CDR2: DFQATT and SNEGSKA (reference sequence). V lost 0 bases, J lost 4 bases, and 18 bases lay in between. CDR3 sequence (DNA): TGCAGTGCTAGAGATCAAGTAACAGGATGGAGCACTGAAGCTTTCTTT. Amino acids: CSARDQVTGWSTEAFF.

This clonotype was counted at least ten times. The chain has TRBV29-1 and TRBJ1-2, with a tentative D call TRBD1 (5 bases). CDR3 size: 13 residues. The V and J ends lost 6 bases and 4 bases respectively, with 15 bases between them. The V gene's germline CDR1 is SQVTM and CDR2 ANQGSEA. CDR3 sequence: CSVRSGIGYGYTF. The CDR3 region has the DNA TGCAGCGTGCGATCAGGGATAGGCTATGGCTACACCTTC.

A few counts support this clonotype. The V call is TRBV5-1, the J call TRBJ1-6, with a tentative D call TRBD1 (6 bases). The V gene's germline CDR1 is SGHRS and CDR2 YFSETQ. The CDR3 runs 14 residues. V lost 3 bases to trimming and J lost 8 bases, with 12 bases between them. The CDR3 region has the DNA TGCGCCAGCAGCTATCTGGGGGGCGATTCACCCCTCCACTTT. It yields the protein CASSYLGGDSPLHF. Using reference TRBV5-1 and TRBJ1-6 for the parts outside the CDR3, the full variable domain is KAGVTQTPRYLIKTRGQQVTLSCSPISGHRSVSWYQQTPGQGLQFLFEYFSETQRNKGNFPGRFSGRQFSNSRSEMNVSTLELGDSALYLCASSYLGGDSPLHFGNGTRLTVT.